Listed below are T cell receptor beta chains from one sample, sequenced in a study of PD-1 blockade in classical Hodgkin lymphoma. Only in-frame clones appear in the TCRdb table, and some are missing; sequencing was by immunoSEQ multiplex PCR. This repertoire shows approximately 17,000 clones, 70% to 90% found once; its top ten account for 1%. The sample consisted of CD4+ T cells from blood, taken at baseline. All receptors derive from a human donor with classical Hodgkin lymphoma. The CDR3 runs from the conserved cysteine through the conserved F or W. A D gene is named only where the DNA matches it firmly. Size is stated for part of the rows, as once, few or many counts, or as a class when the clone is expanded.

cdr3_nt cdr3_aa v_call clone_size cdr3_length d_call j_call
TGCGCCTCGCCAGCGGCCAAAGCCGGGGAGCTGTTTTTT CASPAAKAGELFF TRBV4-1 NA 13 NA TRBJ2-2
TGTGCCATCAGTGTGAATTGGGCCGGGACAGGAGTAGATACGCAGTATTTT CAISVNWAGTGVDTQYF TRBV10-3 NA 17 TRBD1 TRBJ2-3
TGCGCCAGCAGCTTAGATCCCGGCTATGGCTACACCTTC CASSLDPGYGYTF TRBV5-1 once 13 NA TRBJ1-2
TGCGCCAGCAGCCAAGCAGGACAGGGGACACCCCTCCACTTT CASSQAGQGTPLHF TRBV4-1 once 14 TRBD1 TRBJ1-6
TGCGCCAGCAGCTCCGACGGGGGGGCGCAGTATTTT CASSSDGGAQYF TRBV5-1 NA 12 TRBD2 TRBJ2-3
TGTGCCTGGAGTGGAGGAGGAGAACAGCCCCAGCATTTT CAWSGGGEQPQHF TRBV30 NA 13 NA TRBJ1-5
TGTGCCAGCAGGGGGAATGAGCAGTTCTTC CASRGNEQFF TRBV2 NA 10 NA TRBJ2-1
TGTGCCAGCAGCTTAGGCGGGGACAGGTTCACAGATACGCAGTATTTT CASSLGGDRFTDTQYF TRBV7-6 NA 16 TRBD1 TRBJ2-3
TGTGCCAGCAGCCAAGGCGCTAGACGGGGATCCCAAGATACGCAGTATTTT CASSQGARRGSQDTQYF TRBV4-2 NA 17 NA TRBJ2-3
TGCGCCAGCAGTGAGCCTGACTACGAGCAGTACTTC CASSEPDYEQYF TRBV10-1 few 12 NA TRBJ2-7
TGTGCCAGTAGCGAACAGGGGGTAAGCAATCAGCCCCAGCATTTT CASSEQGVSNQPQHF TRBV19 NA 15 TRBD1 TRBJ1-5
TGCGCCAGCCGAGTCAGTACAGATACGCAGTATTTT CASRVSTDTQYF TRBV5-1 NA 12 NA TRBJ2-3
TGTGCCTCAAACAGGGGAAGTTTGGCAGATACGCAGTATTTT CASNRGSLADTQYF TRBV6-1 NA 14 TRBD1 TRBJ2-3
TGTGCCAGCTCACCACCGGCAAACTACGAGCAGTACTTC CASSPPANYEQYF TRBV18 NA 13 NA TRBJ2-7
TGTGCCAGCAGTTTCCGGACTAGCGGGGTCTACAATGAGCAGTTCTTC CASSFRTSGVYNEQFF TRBV11-2 NA 16 TRBD2 TRBJ2-1
TGTGCCATCAGTGAGTCAACTAGCGGGAGATACGAGCAGTACTTC CAISESTSGRYEQYF TRBV10-3 NA 15 TRBD2 TRBJ2-7
TGTGCCAGCAGGACCGGGACACAAGAGACCCAGTACTTC CASRTGTQETQYF TRBV6-5 NA 13 NA TRBJ2-5
TGTGCCAGCAGCTTTTCTGACTCTGGGGCCAACGTCCTGACTTTC CASSFSDSGANVLTF TRBV11-2 NA 15 NA TRBJ2-6
TGTGCCAGCAGTTCATTCCGGGGGGCATCCTCCTACGAGCAGTACTTC CASSSFRGASSYEQYF TRBV7-9 NA 16 NA TRBJ2-7
TGTGCCAGCAGACAGGTGGATAATTCACCCCTCCACTTT CASRQVDNSPLHF TRBV25-1 NA 13 NA TRBJ1-6
TGTGCCAGCTCACCGACGCCGACAGGGAGGAATCAGCCCCAGCATTTT CASSPTPTGRNQPQHF TRBV18 NA 16 TRBD1 TRBJ1-5
TGCGCCAGCAGCGATATAACCCAGAACACTGAAGCTTTCTTT CASSDITQNTEAFF TRBV4-1 NA 14 NA TRBJ1-1
TGTGCCAGCGGGGGGTTGAGTAACTATGGCTACACCTTC CASGGLSNYGYTF TRBV6-6 NA 13 NA TRBJ1-2
TGCGCCAGCAGCTTTCCCGGGACTAGCGGGAGTGTTACCTACAATGAGCAGTTCTTC CASSFPGTSGSVTYNEQFF TRBV5-1 NA 19 TRBD2 TRBJ2-1
TGTGCCAGCAGCCTGCGGGGACTGCAAAACGAGCAGTACTTC CASSLRGLQNEQYF TRBV7-2 NA 14 NA TRBJ2-7
TGTGCCAGCAGCATACAGGGAGGGGGAGACACTGAAGCTTTCTTT CASSIQGGGDTEAFF TRBV16 few 15 NA TRBJ1-1
TGTGCCAGCAGTCCAGGGTGGAGGGAGACCCAGTACTTC CASSPGWRETQYF TRBV28 NA 13 NA TRBJ2-5
TGTGCCAGCAGCTTAGGGTCGGCGGGGTGGCGGCATGGCAATGAGCAGTTCTTC CASSLGSAGWRHGNEQFF TRBV7-3 NA 18 NA TRBJ2-1
TGTGCCAGCCCAATAGGGGAAAACACCGGGGAGCTGTTTTTT CASPIGENTGELFF TRBV30 NA 14 NA TRBJ2-2
TGTGCCAGCAGCGTTTCTGCAGGGACAACTAATGAAAAACTGTTTTTT CASSVSAGTTNEKLFF TRBV9 NA 16 NA TRBJ1-4
TGTGCCAGCTCACCACTCAACAGGGGGCGATCCGGGGAGCTGTTTTTT CASSPLNRGRSGELFF TRBV18 NA 16 TRBD1 TRBJ2-2
TGTGCCACCAGCAGACAACAAGGGTTAGGCAACGTCCTGACTTTC CATSRQQGLGNVLTF TRBV15 NA 15 NA TRBJ2-6
TGTGCCAGCAGCCAAGTAACCGGGACAGGGGAACAAGAGACCCAGTACTTC CASSQVTGTGEQETQYF TRBV4-2 NA 17 TRBD1 TRBJ2-5
TGTGCCAGCAGCTATAGGGGGTGGGCGGACAGATTTAGTAATGAGCAGTTCTTC CASSYRGWADRFSNEQFF TRBV11-2 once 18 NA TRBJ2-1
TGTGCCAGCTCACCACTCGGACTAGCCGGAGATACGCAGTATTTT CASSPLGLAGDTQYF TRBV18 NA 15 TRBD2 TRBJ2-3
TGTGCCAGCAGACCCTTGGGCTATGGCTACACCTTC CASRPLGYGYTF TRBV7-9 few 12 NA TRBJ1-2
TGTGCCAGCAGCTTTTACGATACGCAGTATTTT CASSFYDTQYF TRBV7-9 NA 11 NA TRBJ2-3
TGTGCCAGCAGAGCCGGGACAGGCCTCTATGGCTACACCTTC CASRAGTGLYGYTF TRBV9 NA 14 TRBD1 TRBJ1-2
TGTGCCAGTAGTATCGGGACAGGGAGTTCCTACGAGCAGTACTTC CASSIGTGSSYEQYF TRBV19 NA 15 TRBD1 TRBJ2-7
TGTGCCAGCAGCTTTGGATCCGGGGACGGCACAGATACGCAGTATTTT CASSFGSGDGTDTQYF TRBV7-9 NA 16 NA TRBJ2-3
TGTGCCAGCAGCCGATGGGACAGGACCTCCTATAATTCACCCCTCCACTTT CASSRWDRTSYNSPLHF TRBV7-6 NA 17 TRBD1 TRBJ1-6
TGTGCCAGCAGAATAGGGCCAGCTTACGAGCAGTACTTC CASRIGPAYEQYF TRBV28 NA 13 NA TRBJ2-7
TGTGCCAGCAGGACACGCGACGCCACAGATACGCAGTATTTT CASRTRDATDTQYF TRBV7-9 NA 14 NA TRBJ2-3
TGTGCCAGCAGCTTGGGACAACCACTAGCCAAAAACATTCAGTACTTC CASSLGQPLAKNIQYF TRBV5-6 NA 16 NA TRBJ2-4
TGTGCCAGCAGTTACTGGGGGCCGCCAGGGGAGCAGTACTTC CASSYWGPPGEQYF TRBV6-5 NA 14 NA TRBJ2-7
TGTGCCAGCAGCTTGCGGGGGACACCCCAGCATTTT CASSLRGTPQHF TRBV5-8 NA 12 NA TRBJ1-5
TGTGCCAGCAGTCCCCCTAGCGGGAGGGGGTACGAGCAGTACTTC CASSPPSGRGYEQYF TRBV2 NA 15 TRBD2 TRBJ2-7
TGTGCCAGCTCACCACCGGCGGGAGATGGCCCCTACAATGAGCAGTTCTTC CASSPPAGDGPYNEQFF TRBV18 once 17 TRBD2 TRBJ2-1
TGCGCCAGCAGCCAAAGGGCAGGGACCGGCGGGGAGCTGTTTTTT CASSQRAGTGGELFF TRBV4-1 once 15 NA TRBJ2-2
TGTGCCAGCAGCGTAAATGAACGGGGGGATAGTTACGAGCAGTACTTC CASSVNERGDSYEQYF TRBV9 NA 16 TRBD2 TRBJ2-7
TGTGCCAGCACAGGGGTTTTAGCCAACGTCCTGACTTTC CASTGVLANVLTF TRBV2 NA 13 NA TRBJ2-6